A selection of T cell receptor beta chains follows, all from one sample in a study of beta chain features in type 1 diabetes. The repertoire was sequenced with immunoSEQ multiplex PCR; TCRdb's copy has only in-frame clones and lacks some. Of roughly 50,000 clones in the sample, less than 55% were seen once. Specimen: Tregs from blood. The source of these receptors is a man in his thirties or forties with type 1 diabetes. CDR3s include the opening cysteine and the closing phenylalanine or tryptophan.

len	v_gene	j_gene	CDR3aa
13	TRBV27	TRBJ2-7	CASSLSGPYEQYF
13	TRBV2	TRBJ1-1	CASTQGGLAEAFF
13	TRBV27	TRBJ1-2	CASSAGQGGGYTF
16	TRBV28	TRBJ2-7	CASSPVSQGGLYEQYF
14	TRBV6-6	TRBJ1-5	CASRPGGGNQPQHF
15	TRBV28	TRBJ2-6	CASSQAGAGANVLTF
13	TRBV2	TRBJ2-7	CASSELEPYEQYF
16	TRBV28	TRBJ2-1	CASRGGRAHGYNEQFF
15	TRBV19	TRBJ2-2	CASSMGRGGTGELFF
17	TRBV19	TRBJ2-1	CASSPRLSASSYNEQFF
14	TRBV28	TRBJ2-5	CASRTSAAGETQYF
15	TRBV7-9	TRBJ2-3	CASSLVGGSTDTQYF
16	TRBV5-4	TRBJ2-1	CASSLGAGAPYNEQFF
14	TRBV28	TRBJ2-5	CASSSPPITGTQYF
16	TRBV11-2	TRBJ2-3	CASSPSVGAALDTQYF
17	TRBV4-2	TRBJ2-1	CASSQAMMTSGKYEQFF
15	TRBV5-1	TRBJ1-4	CASSLAGQGNEKLFF
17	TRBV5-6	TRBJ1-3	CASSLLGQGASGNTIYF
15	TRBV7-9	TRBJ2-6	CASSAQGAGANVLTF
13	TRBV6-1	TRBJ2-7	CASKPTGTYEQYF
16	TRBV13	TRBJ2-7	CASSPRLIPRSYEQYF
15	TRBV6-1	TRBJ2-3	CASIFAGGPTDTQYF
14	TRBV29-1	TRBJ2-3	CSVDSGQGADTQYF
16	TRBV9	TRBJ1-4	CASSVAQGLANEKLFF
16	TRBV25-1	TRBJ2-1	CASSETSGSSYNEQFF
14	TRBV29-1	TRBJ2-1	CSSPGLAVGNEQFF
14	TRBV28	TRBJ1-1	CASSSQGALSSAFF
18	TRBV14	TRBJ2-2	CASSQGTSPYVNTGELFF
15	TRBV6-5	TRBJ2-7	CASRLGLGSSYEQYF
14	TRBV27	TRBJ2-7	CASSHHQGGNEQYF
15	TRBV9	TRBJ1-2	CASSVGRTGPYGYTF
15	TRBV14	TRBJ2-3	CASSPKAGPRSTQYF
15	TRBV6-5	TRBJ2-1	CASTRDYRAYNEQFF
14	TRBV7-9	TRBJ1-1	CASSPQGLNTEAFF
13	TRBV5-1	TRBJ2-7	CASSWGQAHEQYF
15	TRBV6-5	TRBJ2-3	CASSPGTGVLHTQYF
15	TRBV15	TRBJ1-2	CATSRDLVADYGYTF
15	TRBV5-1	TRBJ2-5	CASSLSGRIQETQYF